This T cell receptor beta chain was profiled in a study of T cell responses to AZD1222 COVID-19 vaccine. Study-wide findings and caveats: It was only a handful of AZD1222 recipients who were seropositive at baseline. Nearly half of spike-specific TCRs reportedly go after variant regions that carry no mutations. Spike as a whole was targeted by vaccine-associated CD4 TCRs, dominant at 160-218 and 743-854.

This CDR3 comprises 16 residues. Trimming removed 4 bases from V and 2 bases from J, with 14 bases in between. Germline CDR1 SGHAT, CDR2 FQNNGV. In regard to this clone: Its antigen remains unknown.

Clones were sequenced by immunoSEQ multiplex PCR, and TCRdb holds only the in-frame ones, with some missing. This table holds 190,000 or so clones, more than 75% found once. The sequence derives from an adult who received the AZD1222 COVID-19 vaccine. The source material was peripheral blood, sampled 28 days after the second AZD1222 dose. V gene TRBV11-2 combines with J gene TRBJ2-2; TRBD1 or TRBD2 may be the D gene (5 bases each). CDR3 loop: CASSWDLGRNTGELFF. CDR3 DNA: TGTGCCAGCAGCTGGGACCTCGGTAGAAACACCGGGGAGCTGTTTTTT.